Each of the 10 T cell receptor beta chains below was sequenced from the same sample in a study of technical replicates of blood from a few donors (dated by TCRdb to 2015 to 2018). The library relied on the immunoSEQ multiplex PCR assay. What TCRdb holds here is the immuneACCESS table cut down to in-frame rearrangements. Part of the clones is not present; checked against another copy, under half of the missing clones reflect an unresolved V gene, and the others are unexplained. Here the sample has approximately 73,000 clones; roughly 96% occur a single time. Roughly 0.35% of the sample rests with the top ten. Material for sequencing was T cells isolated from PBMCs. The receptor set was obtained from a human donor in good health.

The V gene is TRBV29-1, the J gene TRBJ1-2; tentatively, D is TRBD1 (6 bases). The V end was cut by 0 bases, the J end by 6 bases, with 11 bases between. The CDR3 loop spans 13 amino acids. Germline V gene lookup returns CDR1 SQVTM and CDR2 ANQGSEA. The CDR3 loop is CSVEDTGHDGYTF. The CDR3 region has the DNA TGCAGCGTTGAAGATACAGGGCATGATGGCTACACCTTC.

The rearrangement links TRBV7-2 to TRBJ2-1; D might be TRBD2 (6 bases). The CDR3 length is 13 residues. Trimming stripped 6 bases from V and 10 bases from J, with 16 bases between. The germline V gene has CDR1 SGHTA and CDR2 FQGNSA. CDR3 region: CASSSMSGLEQFF. The CDR3 DNA follows: TGTGCCAGCAGTTCGATGAGCGGGTTGGAGCAGTTCTTC.

The V and J genes are TRBV6-5 and TRBJ2-1; unclear D gene. The CDR3 has 13 residues. With 0 bases removed from V and 7 bases from J, the gap between germline ends came to 7 bases. The germline CDR1 and CDR2 sequences are MNHEY and SVGAGI. CDR3 protein: CASSYSRANEQFF. DNA for the CDR3: TGTGCCAGCAGTTACTCGAGAGCGAATGAGCAGTTCTTC.

This clone was seen just once. The chain combines TRBV28 with TRBJ2-1, with 10 positions matching TRBD1. The junction had 7 bases not matched to a gene; V was cut back by 3 bases and J by 5 bases. This CDR3 spans 16 amino acids. Germline V gene sequence: CDR1 MDHEN, CDR2 SYDVKM. CDR3 nucleotide sequence: TGTGCCAGCAGTTTTCCCGGGACAGGGGCCAACAATGAGCAGTTCTTC. It yields the protein CASSFPGTGANNEQFF.

The chain is built from TRBV5-1 and TRBJ1-5; 8 positions agree with TRBD1. Per the germline V gene, CDR1 is SGHRS and CDR2 is YFSETQ. CDR3 length equals 15 residues. Trimming removed 4 bases from V and 6 bases from J; junction bases left unmatched: 9. CDR3 amino acids: CASSTAGGSGQPQHF. The CDR3 bases are TGCGCCAGCAGCACGGCAGGGGGCTCAGGTCAGCCCCAGCATTTT.

The genes are TRBV13 and TRBJ2-7; 9 nucleotides match TRBD1. The CDR3 sequence is 14 residues long. After removal of 6 bases from V and 4 bases from J, the junction contained 7 bases not matched to a gene. Germline assignment: CDR1 PRHDT and CDR2 FYEKMQ (reference sequence). Here the CDR3 DNA reads TGTGCCAGCAGACCCACAGGGGGCCGGTACGAGCAGTACTTC. Translation: CASRPTGGRYEQYF.

This rearrangement joins TRBV30 to TRBJ2-3; possibly TRBD1 for D (5 bases). Trimming stripped 3 bases from V and 3 bases from J, with 13 bases between. This CDR3 has 14 amino acids. From germline, CDR1 is GTSNPN and CDR2 SVGIG (reference sequence). The CDR3 nucleotides are TGTGCCTGGAGAGGGGCCAGGACAACAGATACGCAGTATTTT. It translates to CAWRGARTTDTQYF.

CDR3 in amino acids: CASSFGGLAGVNEQFF. Here the CDR3 DNA reads TGTGCCAGCAGCTTTGGTGGACTAGCGGGAGTCAATGAGCAGTTCTTC. The chain recombines TRBV7-3 with TRBJ2-1, with 13 bases aligning to TRBD2. V gave up 3 bases and J gave up 6 bases; unmatched junction bases: 5. The CDR3 has 16 amino acids. Germline assignment: CDR1 SGHTA and CDR2 FQGTGA.

This clone occurred once. J is TRBJ2-2 and V is TRBV19; TRBD2 aligns across 16 bases. The germline V gene has CDR1 LNHDA and CDR2 SQIVND (reference sequence). V dropped 7 bases and J dropped 7; count of bases not matched to a gene: 9. The CDR3 has 17 residues. The CDR3 DNA reads as TGTGCCAGTACCGGGACTAGCGGGAGGGCCAGCGTCGGGGAGCTGTTTTTT. This translates into CASTGTSGRASVGELFF.

This rearrangement joins TRBV28 to TRBJ1-5, with D uncertain. Trimming stripped 8 bases from V and 1 base from J, with 6 bases between. The CDR3 has 12 residues. The germline V gene encodes CDR1 MDHEN and CDR2 SYDVKM. The CDR3 loop is CASAGSNQPQHF. DNA of the CDR3: TGTGCCAGCGCGGGAAGCAATCAGCCCCAGCATTTT.